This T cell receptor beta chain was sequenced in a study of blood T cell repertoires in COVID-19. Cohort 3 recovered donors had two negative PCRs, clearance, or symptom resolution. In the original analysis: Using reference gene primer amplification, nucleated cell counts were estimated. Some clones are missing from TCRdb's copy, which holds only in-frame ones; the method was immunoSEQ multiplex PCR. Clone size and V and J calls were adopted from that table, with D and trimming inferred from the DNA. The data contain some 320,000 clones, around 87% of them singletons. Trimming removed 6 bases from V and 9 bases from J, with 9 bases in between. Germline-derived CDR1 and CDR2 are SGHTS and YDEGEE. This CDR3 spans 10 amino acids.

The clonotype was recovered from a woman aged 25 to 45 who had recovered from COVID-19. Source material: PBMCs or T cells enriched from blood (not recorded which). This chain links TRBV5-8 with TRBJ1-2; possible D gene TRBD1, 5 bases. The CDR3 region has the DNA TGTGCCAGCATGGGGGGAAGCTACACCTTC. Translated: CASMGGSYTF.